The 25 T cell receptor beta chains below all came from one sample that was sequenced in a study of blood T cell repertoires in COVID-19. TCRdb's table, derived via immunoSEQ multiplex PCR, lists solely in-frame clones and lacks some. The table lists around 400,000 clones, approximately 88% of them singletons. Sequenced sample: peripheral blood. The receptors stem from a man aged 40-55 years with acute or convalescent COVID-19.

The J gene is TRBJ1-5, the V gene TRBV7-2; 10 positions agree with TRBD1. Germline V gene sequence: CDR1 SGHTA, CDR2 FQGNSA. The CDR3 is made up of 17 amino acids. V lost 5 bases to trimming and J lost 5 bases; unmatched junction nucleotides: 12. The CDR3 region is CASSPATGGPADQPQHF. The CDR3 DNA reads TGTGCCAGCAGCCCAGCGACAGGGGGCCCGGCCGATCAGCCCCAGCATTTT.

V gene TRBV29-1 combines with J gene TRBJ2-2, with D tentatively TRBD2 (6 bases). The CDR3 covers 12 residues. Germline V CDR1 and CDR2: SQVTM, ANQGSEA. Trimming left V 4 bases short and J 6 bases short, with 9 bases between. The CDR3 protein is CSVGGGAGELFF. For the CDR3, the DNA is TGCAGCGTTGGCGGAGGGGCCGGGGAGCTGTTTTTT.

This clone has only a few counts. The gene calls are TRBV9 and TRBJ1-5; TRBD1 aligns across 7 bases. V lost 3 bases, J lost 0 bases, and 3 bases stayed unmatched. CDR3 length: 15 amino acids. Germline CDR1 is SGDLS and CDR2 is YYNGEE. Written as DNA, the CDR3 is TGTGCCAGCAGCGCTGGGACAGATAGCAATCAGCCCCAGCATTTT. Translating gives CASSAGTDSNQPQHF.

DNA for the CDR3: TGCGCCAGCAGCCCCGATGCGGACAGGACTGAAGCTTTCTTT. This encodes CASSPDADRTEAFF. V usage is TRBV4-3 and J usage is TRBJ1-1; TRBD1 aligns across 7 bases. Germline V gene sequence: CDR1 LGHNA, CDR2 YSLEER. The CDR3 totals 14 residues. Trimming took 4 bases from V and 5 from J; bases not matched to a gene: 7.

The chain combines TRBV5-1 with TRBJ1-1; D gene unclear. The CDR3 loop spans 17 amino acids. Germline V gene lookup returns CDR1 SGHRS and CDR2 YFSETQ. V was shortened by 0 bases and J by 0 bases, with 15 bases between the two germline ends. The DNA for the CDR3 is TGCGCCAGCAGCTTGGGCGCCATGCTTGAGATGAACACTGAAGCTTTCTTT. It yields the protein CASSLGAMLEMNTEAFF.

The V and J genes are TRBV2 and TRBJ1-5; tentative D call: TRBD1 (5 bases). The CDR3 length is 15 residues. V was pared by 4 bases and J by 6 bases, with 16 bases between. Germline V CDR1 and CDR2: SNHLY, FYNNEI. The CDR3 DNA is TGTGCCAGCAGTGGATCGGGACTCCTAACTCAGCCCCAGCATTTT. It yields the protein CASSGSGLLTQPQHF.

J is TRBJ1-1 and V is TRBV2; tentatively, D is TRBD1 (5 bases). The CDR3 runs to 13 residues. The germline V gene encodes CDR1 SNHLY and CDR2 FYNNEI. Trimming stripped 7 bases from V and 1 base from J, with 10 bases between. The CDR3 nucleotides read TGTGCCAGCACCTACCAGGGGAACACTGAAGCTTTCTTT. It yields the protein CASTYQGNTEAFF.

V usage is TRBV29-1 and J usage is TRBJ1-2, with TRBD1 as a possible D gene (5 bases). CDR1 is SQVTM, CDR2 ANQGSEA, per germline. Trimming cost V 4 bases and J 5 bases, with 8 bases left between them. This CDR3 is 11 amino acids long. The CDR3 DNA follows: TGCAGCGTTGTTGACAGTTATGGCTACACCTTC. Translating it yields CSVVDSYGYTF.

CDR3 sequence: CASSYQGVTEAFF. In DNA form, the CDR3 reads TGTGCCAGCAGTTACCAAGGGGTGACTGAAGCTTTCTTT. J is TRBJ1-1 and V is TRBV6-5, with D tentatively TRBD1 (5 bases). V lost 2 bases and J 5 bases, leaving 9 bases between the germline ends. The CDR3 length is 13 residues. From germline, CDR1 is MNHEY and CDR2 SVGAGI.

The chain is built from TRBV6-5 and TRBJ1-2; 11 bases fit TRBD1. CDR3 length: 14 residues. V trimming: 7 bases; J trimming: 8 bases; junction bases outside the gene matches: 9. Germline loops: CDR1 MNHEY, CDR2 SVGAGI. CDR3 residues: CASTDTGTGGGYTF. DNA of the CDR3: TGTGCCAGCACCGACACCGGGACAGGGGGGGGCTACACCTTC.

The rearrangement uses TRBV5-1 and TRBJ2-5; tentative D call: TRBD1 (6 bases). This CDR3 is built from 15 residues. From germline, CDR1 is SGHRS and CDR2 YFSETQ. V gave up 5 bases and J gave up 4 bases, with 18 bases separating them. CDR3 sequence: CASRGQRALPETQYF. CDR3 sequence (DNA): TGCGCCAGCAGAGGACAGAGAGCACTCCCAGAGACCCAGTACTTC.

The CDR3 nucleotides are TGTGCCAGCAGTGAAGCGAGACTAGCGGGAGAAGAGACCCAGTACTTC. This codes for CASSEARLAGEETQYF. V usage is TRBV2 and J usage is TRBJ2-5, with TRBD2 matching over 12 bases. Trimming at V came to 0 bases and at J to 3 bases, leaving 2 bases not matched to a gene. From germline, CDR1 is SNHLY and CDR2 FYNNEI. This CDR3 spans 16 amino acids.

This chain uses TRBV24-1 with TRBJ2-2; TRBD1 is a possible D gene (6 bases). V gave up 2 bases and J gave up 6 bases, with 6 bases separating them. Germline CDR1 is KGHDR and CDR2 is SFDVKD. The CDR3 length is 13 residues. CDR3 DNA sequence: TGTGCCACCAGTGATTCAGGGGCCGGGGAGCTGTTTTTT. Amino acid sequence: CATSDSGAGELFF.

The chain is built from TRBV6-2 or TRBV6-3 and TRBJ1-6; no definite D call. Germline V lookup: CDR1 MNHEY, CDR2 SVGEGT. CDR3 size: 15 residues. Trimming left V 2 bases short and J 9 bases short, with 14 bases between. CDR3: CASSYGPGSRSPLHF. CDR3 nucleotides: TGTGCCAGCAGTTACGGTCCAGGAAGTCGTTCACCCCTCCACTTT.

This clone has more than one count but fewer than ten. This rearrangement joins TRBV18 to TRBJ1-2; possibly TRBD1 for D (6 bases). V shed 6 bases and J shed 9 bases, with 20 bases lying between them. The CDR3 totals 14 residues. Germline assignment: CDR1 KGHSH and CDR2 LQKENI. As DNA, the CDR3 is TGTGCCAGCTCTCCGGATACAGGGTGGAGTCGCTACACCTTC. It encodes CASSPDTGWSRYTF.

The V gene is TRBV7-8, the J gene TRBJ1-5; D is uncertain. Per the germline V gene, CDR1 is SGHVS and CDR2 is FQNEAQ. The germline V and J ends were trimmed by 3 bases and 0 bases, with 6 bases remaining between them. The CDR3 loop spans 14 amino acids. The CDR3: CASSFQDSNQPQHF. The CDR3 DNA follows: TGTGCCAGCAGCTTCCAGGATAGCAATCAGCCCCAGCATTTT.

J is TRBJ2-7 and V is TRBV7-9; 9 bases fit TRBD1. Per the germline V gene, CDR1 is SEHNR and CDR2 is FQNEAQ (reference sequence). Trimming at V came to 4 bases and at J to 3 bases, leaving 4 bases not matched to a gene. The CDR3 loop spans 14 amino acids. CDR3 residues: CASSSGTGYYEQYF. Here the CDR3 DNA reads TGTGCCAGCAGCTCCGGGACAGGGTACTACGAGCAGTACTTC. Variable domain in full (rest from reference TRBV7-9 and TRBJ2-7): DTGVSQNPRHKITKRGQNVTFRCDPISEHNRLYWYRQTLGQGPEFLTYFQNEAQLEKSRLLSDRFSAERPKGSFSTLEIQRTEQGDSAMYLCASSSGTGYYEQYFGPGTRLTVT.

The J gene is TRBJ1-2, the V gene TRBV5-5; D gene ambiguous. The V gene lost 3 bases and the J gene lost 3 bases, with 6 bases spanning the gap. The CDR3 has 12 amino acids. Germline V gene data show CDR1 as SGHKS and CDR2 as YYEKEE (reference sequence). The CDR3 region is CASSWRDYGYTF. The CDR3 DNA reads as TGTGCCAGCAGCTGGCGGGACTATGGCTACACCTTC.

The CDR3 DNA reads as TGTGCCAGCGGCCAAGGGCCATCTGGACTTTACGGCTACACCTTC. It translates to CASGQGPSGLYGYTF. The chain joins TRBV27 to TRBJ1-2; D gene uncertain. CDR3 length: 15 residues. V was cut by 8 bases and J by 8 bases, with 24 bases left in between. Germline CDR1 MNHEY, CDR2 SMNVEV (reference sequence).

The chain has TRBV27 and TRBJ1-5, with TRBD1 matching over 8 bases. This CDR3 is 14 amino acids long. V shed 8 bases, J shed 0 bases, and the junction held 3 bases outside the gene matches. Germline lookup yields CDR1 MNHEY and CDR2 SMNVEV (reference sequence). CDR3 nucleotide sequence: TGTGCCAGCGGGGACAGGTATAGCAATCAGCCCCAGCATTTT. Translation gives CASGDRYSNQPQHF.

The CDR3 coding sequence is TGTGCCAGCAGCCCCAGATACAATTCACCCCTCCACTTT. This translates into CASSPRYNSPLHF. The V call is TRBV11-2, the J call TRBJ1-6; the D is unclear. Germline CDR1 is SGHAT and CDR2 is FQNNGV. CDR3 size: 13 residues. Between the trimmed V and J ends, which lost 5 bases and 7 bases, there was a span of 9 bases. Full variable domain (remainder filled in from reference TRBV11-2 and TRBJ1-6): EAGVAQSPRYKIIEKRQSVAFWCNPISGHATLYWYQQILGQGPKLLIQFQNNGVVDDSQLPKDRFSAERLKGVDSTLKIQPAKLEDSAVYLCASSPRYNSPLHFGNGTRLTVT.

CDR3 sequence (DNA): TGTGCCAGCAGCCGGACAGGGAGACACTACGAGCAGTACTTC. Protein product: CASSRTGRHYEQYF. This sequence joins TRBV28 and TRBJ2-7, with TRBD1 matching 8 bases. This CDR3 has 14 amino acids. The V gene's germline CDR1 is MDHEN and CDR2 SYDVKM. J was trimmed by 3 bases and V by 6 bases; bases with no gene match: 7.

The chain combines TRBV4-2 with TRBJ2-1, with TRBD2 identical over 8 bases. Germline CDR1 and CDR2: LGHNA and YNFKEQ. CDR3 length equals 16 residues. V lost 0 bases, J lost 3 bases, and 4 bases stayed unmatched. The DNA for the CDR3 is TGTGCCAGCAGCCAAGAATATAGCGGGATCTACAATGAGCAGTTCTTC. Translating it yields CASSQEYSGIYNEQFF.

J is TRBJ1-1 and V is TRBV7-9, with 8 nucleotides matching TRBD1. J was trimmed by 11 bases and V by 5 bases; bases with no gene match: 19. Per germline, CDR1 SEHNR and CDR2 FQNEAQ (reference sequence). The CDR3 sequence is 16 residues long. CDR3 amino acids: CASSGRRTGRFLAAFF. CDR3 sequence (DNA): TGTGCCAGCAGCGGACGACGGACAGGGAGATTCCTGGCCGCTTTCTTT.

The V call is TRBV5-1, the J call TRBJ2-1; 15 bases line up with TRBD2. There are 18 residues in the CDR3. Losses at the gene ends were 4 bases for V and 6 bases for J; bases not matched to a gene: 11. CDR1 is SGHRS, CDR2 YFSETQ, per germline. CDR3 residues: CASSPDGLAGGPSNEQFF. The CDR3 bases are TGCGCCAGCAGCCCTGATGGACTAGCGGGAGGGCCGAGCAATGAGCAGTTCTTC.